This T cell receptor (beta chain) was sequenced in a study of long-term antiretroviral therapy in people with HIV. Study-wide results and caveats: After ART, diversity increased yet remained lower than transplant donor controls.

No donor had fewer than one pre-ART PBMC sample or fewer than two post-ART PBMC samples. The CDR3 runs 14 residues. V was pared by 3 bases and J by 10 bases, with 9 bases of the junction left unmatched. Germline-derived CDR1 and CDR2 are SGDLS and YYNGEE. The immunoSEQ assay was v3.0, run at survey level. The sequencing target was about 35,000-55,000 T-cell genomes per sample. Sequenced by immunoSEQ multiplex PCR; TCRdb stores in-frame clones only, minus some. The data show some 40,000 clones, with approximately 79% seen just once and more than 4.5% held by the top ten. As regards this clone: Antigen: not known.

The source was unsorted PBMCs, collected 1.5 years after starting antiretroviral therapy. This sequence joins TRBV9 and TRBJ1-1; 10 bases are shared with TRBD1. The receptor was isolated from a man aged 18 to 30 with HIV. CDR3 bases: TGTGCCAGCAGCGAGGGACAGGGGACTTCTGGAGCTTTCTTT. It specifies CASSEGQGTSGAFF.